This TCR beta chain came from a study of blood T cell repertoires in COVID-19. Study details: Acute and convalescent COVID-19 specimens originated in the United States, Italy and Spain. T cells, B-cell-depleted T cells, or PBMCs supplied cDNA or gDNA.

Original analysis: From reference gene primer amplification, estimates of nucleated cell counts were derived. The protocol was immunoSEQ multiplex PCR, while the TCRdb copy is restricted to in-frame clones and leaves out a portion. The V and J calls and the clone size are those of that table, but D and trimming were determined from the DNA. The sample lists about 160,000 clones, 85% occurring once. CDR1 is LGHNA and CDR2 is YSLEER in the germline V gene. V lost 0 bases, J lost 1 base, and 8 bases stayed unmatched. The CDR3 contains 18 residues. V gene TRBV4-3 combines with J gene TRBJ2-3; 9 positions match TRBD2. The specimen sequenced was peripheral blood. This TCR came from a human donor with acute or convalescent COVID-19. The donor label of this sample is uncertain. The CDR3 coding sequence is TGCGCCAGCAGCCAAGATGCCGGGAGCGGGGGGCGCACAGATACGCAGTATTTT. The encoded protein is CASSQDAGSGGRTDTQYF.